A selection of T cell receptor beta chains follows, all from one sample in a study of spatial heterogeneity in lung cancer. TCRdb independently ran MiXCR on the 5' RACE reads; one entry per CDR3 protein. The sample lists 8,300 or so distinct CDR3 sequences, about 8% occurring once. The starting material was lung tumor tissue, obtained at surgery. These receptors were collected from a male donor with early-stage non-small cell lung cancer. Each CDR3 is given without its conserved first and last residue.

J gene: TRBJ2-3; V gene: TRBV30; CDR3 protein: AWSVLGTGTDTQY
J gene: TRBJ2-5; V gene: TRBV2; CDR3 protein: ASSETGTVETQY
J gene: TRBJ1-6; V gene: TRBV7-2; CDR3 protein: ASSPTFRGDSPLH
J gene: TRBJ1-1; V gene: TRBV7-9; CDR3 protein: ASSLEAGYTEAF
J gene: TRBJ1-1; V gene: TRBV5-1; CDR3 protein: ASSLGQVVTEAF
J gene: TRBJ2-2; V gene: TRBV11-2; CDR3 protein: ASSLVLGNTGELF
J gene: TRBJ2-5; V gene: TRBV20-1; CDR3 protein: SASDFQETQY
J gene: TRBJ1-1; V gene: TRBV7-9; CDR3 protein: ASSFRGLVNTEAF
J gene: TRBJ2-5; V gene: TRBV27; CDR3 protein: ASSLRQGAGETQY
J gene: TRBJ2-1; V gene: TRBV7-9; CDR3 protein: ASIFDGGVVDEQF
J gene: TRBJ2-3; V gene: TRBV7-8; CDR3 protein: ASSLEGAQADTQY
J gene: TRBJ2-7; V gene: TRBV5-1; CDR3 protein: ASSPVSTYEQY
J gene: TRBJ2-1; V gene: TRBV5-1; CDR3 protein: ASSSLAGGPNEQF
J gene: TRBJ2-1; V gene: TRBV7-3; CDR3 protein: ASSRDLAGGTNEQF
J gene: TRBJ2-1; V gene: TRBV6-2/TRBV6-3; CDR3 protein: ASRTSGRRNEQF
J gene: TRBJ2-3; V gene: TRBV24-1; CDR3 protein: ATSDWSAAGSDTQY
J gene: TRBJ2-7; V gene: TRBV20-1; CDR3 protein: SAGPRDRAYEQY
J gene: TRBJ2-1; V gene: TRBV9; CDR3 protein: ASSVKSSGSMYNEQF
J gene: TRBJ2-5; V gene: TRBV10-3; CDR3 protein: AISRQGLETQY
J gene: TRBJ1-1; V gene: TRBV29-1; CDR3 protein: SVDIQGAV
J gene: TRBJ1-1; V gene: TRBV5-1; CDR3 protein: ASSLRQGNEAF
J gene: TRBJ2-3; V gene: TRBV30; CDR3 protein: AWRKDTNTDTQY
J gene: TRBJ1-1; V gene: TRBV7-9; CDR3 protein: ASSLGFGSQGSAF
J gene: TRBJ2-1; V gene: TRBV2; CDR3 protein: ASSDRSGLNNEQF
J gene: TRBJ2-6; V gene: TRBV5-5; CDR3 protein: ASSSTKSGTGGLNVLT
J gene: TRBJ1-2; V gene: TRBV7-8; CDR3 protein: ASSAYRVPPIANYGYT
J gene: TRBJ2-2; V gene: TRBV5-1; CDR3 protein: ASSKPGTGNTGELF
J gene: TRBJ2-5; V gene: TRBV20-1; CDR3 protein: SAGWGFAETQY
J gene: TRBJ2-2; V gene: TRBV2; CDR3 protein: ASRNGRNTGELF
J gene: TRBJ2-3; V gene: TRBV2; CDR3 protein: ASSEIKGDTQY
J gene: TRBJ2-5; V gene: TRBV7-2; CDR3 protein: ASSLYSAGGGETQY
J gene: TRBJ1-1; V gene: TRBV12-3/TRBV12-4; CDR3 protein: ASRNRGRNTEAF
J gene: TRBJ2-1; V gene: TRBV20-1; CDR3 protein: SASQPQNEQF
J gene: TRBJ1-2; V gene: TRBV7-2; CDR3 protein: ASSFRQDSRSLYGYT
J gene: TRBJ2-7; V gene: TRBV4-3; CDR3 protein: ASSHGLAGGSYEQY
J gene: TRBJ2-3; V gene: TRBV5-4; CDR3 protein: ASSYSYSTDTQY
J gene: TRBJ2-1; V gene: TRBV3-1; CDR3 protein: ASSPPPGVPYNEQF
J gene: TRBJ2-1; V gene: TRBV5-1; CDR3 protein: ASSLVAGTHNEQF
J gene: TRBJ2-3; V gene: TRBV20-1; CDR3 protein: SATAGTSGVQNTQY
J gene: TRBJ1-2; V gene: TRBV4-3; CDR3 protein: ASSQGGGGGYGYT
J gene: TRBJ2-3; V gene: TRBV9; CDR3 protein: ASSGSREDTQY
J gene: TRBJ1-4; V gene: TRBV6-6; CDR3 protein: ASRGQGVEKLF
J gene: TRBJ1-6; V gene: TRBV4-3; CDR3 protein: ASSHGTQQSGSLH
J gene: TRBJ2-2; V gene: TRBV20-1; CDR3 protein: SARVNGRGGELF
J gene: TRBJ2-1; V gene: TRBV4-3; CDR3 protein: ASSQGREVNEQF
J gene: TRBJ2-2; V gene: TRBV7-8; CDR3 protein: ASSKNRDRGTGELF
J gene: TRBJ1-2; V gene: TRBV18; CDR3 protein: ASSPDGSYGYT
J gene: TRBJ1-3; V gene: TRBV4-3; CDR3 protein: ASSQVANSGNTIY
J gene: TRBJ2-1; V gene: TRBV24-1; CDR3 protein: ATSDPKQGPNNEQF
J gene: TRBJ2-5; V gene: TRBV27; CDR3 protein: ASRVGAYETQY
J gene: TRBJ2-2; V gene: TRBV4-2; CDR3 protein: ASSQDKFGWREVHTGELF
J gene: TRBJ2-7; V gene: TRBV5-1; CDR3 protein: ASSLEGGEQY
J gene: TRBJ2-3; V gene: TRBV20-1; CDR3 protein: SASGDGETDTQY
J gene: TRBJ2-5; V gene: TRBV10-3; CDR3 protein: AIFSGRGETQY
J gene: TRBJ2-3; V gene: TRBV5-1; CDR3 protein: ASSSSLAGVGTDTQY